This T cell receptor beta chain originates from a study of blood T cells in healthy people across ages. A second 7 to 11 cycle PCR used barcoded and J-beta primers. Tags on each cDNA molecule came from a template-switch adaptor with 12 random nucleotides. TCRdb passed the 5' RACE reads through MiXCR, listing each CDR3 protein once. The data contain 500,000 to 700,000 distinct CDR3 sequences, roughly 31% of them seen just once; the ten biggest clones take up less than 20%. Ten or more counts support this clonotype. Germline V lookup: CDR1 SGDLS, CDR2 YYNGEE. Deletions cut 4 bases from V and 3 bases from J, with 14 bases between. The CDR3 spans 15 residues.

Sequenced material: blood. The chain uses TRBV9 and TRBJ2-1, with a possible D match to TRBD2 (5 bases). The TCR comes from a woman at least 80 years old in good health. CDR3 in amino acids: CASSPPARGYNEQFF. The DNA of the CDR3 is TGTGCCAGCAGCCCCCCGGCTCGGGGCTACAATGAGCAGTTCTTC.